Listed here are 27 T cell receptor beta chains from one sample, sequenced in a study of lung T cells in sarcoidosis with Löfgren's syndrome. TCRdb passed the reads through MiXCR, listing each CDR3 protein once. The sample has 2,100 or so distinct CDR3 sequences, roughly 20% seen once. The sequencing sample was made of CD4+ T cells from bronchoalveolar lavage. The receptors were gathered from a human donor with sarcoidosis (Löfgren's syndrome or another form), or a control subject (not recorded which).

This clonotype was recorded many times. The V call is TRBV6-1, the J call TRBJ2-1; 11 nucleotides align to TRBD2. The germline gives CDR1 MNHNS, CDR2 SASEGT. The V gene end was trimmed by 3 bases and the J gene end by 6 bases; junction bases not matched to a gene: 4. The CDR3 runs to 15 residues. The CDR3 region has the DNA TGTGCCAGCAGTGACCGGACTAGCGGGCTCAATGAGCAGTTCTTC. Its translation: CASSDRTSGLNEQFF.

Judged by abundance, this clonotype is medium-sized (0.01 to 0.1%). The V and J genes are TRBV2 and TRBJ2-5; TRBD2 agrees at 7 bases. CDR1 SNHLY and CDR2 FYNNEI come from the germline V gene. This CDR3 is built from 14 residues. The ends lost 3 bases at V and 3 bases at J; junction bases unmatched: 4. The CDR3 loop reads CASSDWGGEETQYF. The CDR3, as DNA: TGTGCCAGCAGTGACTGGGGGGGAGAAGAGACCCAGTACTTC.

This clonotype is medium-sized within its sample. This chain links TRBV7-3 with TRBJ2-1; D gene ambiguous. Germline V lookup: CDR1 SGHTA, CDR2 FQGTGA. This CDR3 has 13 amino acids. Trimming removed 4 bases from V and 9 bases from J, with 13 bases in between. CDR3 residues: CASSSDLVGEQFF. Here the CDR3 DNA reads TGTGCCAGCAGCTCTGACCTGGTGGGTGAGCAGTTCTTC. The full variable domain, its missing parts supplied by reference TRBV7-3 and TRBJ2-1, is GAGVSQTPSNKVTEKGKYVELRCDPISGHTALYWYRQSLGQGPEFLIYFQGTGAADDSGLPNDRFFAVRPEGSVSTLKIQRTERGDSAVYLCASSSDLVGEQFFGPGTRLTVL.

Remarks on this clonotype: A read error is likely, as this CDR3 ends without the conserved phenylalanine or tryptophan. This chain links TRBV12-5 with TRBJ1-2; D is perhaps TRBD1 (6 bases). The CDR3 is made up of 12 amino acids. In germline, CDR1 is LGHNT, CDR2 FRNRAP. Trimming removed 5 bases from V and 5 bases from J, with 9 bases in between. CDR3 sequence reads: CASGKRGYGYTS. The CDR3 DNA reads TGTGCTAGTGGTAAGAGGGGGTATGGCTACACCTCC.

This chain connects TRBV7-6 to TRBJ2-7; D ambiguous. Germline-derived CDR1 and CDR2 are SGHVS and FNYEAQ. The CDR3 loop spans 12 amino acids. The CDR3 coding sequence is TGTGTTAGCAGTTATCCTGACAACGAGCAGTACTTC. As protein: CVSSYPDNEQYF.

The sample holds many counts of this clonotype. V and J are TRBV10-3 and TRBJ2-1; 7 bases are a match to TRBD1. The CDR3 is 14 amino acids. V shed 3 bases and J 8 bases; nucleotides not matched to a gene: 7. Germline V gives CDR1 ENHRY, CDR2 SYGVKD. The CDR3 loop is CAISEETGRDEQFF. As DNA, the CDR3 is TGTGCCATCAGTGAAGAGACAGGGCGGGATGAGCAGTTCTTC.

CDR3 sequence reads: CATGMQGGPTDTQYF. For the CDR3, the DNA is TGTGCCACCGGAATGCAAGGGGGCCCCACAGATACGCAGTATTTT. The genes are TRBV6-2 or TRBV6-3 and TRBJ2-3, with 7 bases fitting TRBD1. Trimming removed 10 bases from V and 2 bases from J; junction bases left unmatched: 12. Germline V gives CDR1 MNHEY, CDR2 SVGEGT. The CDR3 has 15 amino acids.

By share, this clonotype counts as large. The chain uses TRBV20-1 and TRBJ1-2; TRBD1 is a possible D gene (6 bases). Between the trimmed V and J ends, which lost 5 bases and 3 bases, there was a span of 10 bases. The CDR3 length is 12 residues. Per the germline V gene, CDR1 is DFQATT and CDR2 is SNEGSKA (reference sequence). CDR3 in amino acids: CSAEGQHYGYTF. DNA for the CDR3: TGCAGTGCTGAAGGACAGCACTATGGCTACACCTTC.

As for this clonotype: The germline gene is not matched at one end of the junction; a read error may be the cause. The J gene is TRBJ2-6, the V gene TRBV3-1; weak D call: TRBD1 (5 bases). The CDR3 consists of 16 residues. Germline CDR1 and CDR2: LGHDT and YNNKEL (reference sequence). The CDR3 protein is CARSQRISSGAHVLTF. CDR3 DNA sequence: TGTGCCCGCAGCCAGAGGATCAGCTCTGGGGCCCACGTCCTGACTTTC.

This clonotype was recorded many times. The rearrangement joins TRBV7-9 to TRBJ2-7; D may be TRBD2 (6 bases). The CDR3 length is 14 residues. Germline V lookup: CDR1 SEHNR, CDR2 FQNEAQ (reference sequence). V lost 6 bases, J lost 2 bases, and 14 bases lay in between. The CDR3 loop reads CASSSRDFPYEQYF. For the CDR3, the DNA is TGTGCCAGCAGTTCCCGGGACTTTCCCTACGAGCAGTACTTC.

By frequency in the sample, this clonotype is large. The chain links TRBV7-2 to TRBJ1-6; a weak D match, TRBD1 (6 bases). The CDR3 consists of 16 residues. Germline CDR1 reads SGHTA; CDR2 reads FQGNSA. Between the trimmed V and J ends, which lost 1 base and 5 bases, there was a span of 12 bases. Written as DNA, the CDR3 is TGTGCCAGCAGCTTAGGGAGTCCAGGGGATAATTCACCCCTCCACTTT. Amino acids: CASSLGSPGDNSPLHF.

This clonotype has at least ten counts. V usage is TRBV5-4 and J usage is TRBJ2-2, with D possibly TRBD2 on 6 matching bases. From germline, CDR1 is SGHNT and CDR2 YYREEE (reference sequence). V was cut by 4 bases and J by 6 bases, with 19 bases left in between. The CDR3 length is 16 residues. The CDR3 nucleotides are TGTGCCAGCAGCCCGGATTCGGCGGAGGGGTCCGGGGAGCTGTTTTTT. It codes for CASSPDSAEGSGELFF.

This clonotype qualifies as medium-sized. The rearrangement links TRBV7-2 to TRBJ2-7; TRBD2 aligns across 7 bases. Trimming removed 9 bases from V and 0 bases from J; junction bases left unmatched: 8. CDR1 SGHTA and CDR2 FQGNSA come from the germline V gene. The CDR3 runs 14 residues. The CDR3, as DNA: TGTGCCAGAAGCGGGGTCAGGAGCTCCTACGAGCAGTACTTC. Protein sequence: CARSGVRSSYEQYF.

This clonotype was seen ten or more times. The CDR3 sequence: CASSLQGSSDTQYF. For the CDR3, the DNA is TGCGCCAGCAGCTTGCAGGGCTCCTCGGATACGCAGTATTTT. The gene calls are TRBV5-1 and TRBJ2-3; D perhaps matches TRBD1 (5 bases). The length of the CDR3 is 14 residues. Trimming stripped 1 base from V and 6 bases from J, with 12 bases between. Germline V CDR1 and CDR2: SGHRS, YFSETQ.

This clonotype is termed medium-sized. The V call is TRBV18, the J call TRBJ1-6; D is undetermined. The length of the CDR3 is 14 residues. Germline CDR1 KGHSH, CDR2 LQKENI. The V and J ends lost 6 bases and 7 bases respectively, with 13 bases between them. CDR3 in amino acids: CASSPTVVNSPLHF. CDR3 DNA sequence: TGTGCCAGCTCTCCGACGGTCGTCAATTCACCCCTCCACTTT.

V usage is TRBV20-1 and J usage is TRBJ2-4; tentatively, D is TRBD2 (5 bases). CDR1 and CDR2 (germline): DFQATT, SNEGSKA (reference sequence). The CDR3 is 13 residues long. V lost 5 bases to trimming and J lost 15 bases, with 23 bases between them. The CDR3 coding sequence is TGCAGTGCTGGAGGTTCTTTTATCCGGGAAGGGTACTTC. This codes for CSAGGSFIREGYF.

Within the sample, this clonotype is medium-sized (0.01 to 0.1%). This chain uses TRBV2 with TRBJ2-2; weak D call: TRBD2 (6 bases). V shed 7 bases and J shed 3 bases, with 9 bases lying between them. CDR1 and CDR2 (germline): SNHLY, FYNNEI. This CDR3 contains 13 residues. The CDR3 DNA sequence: TGTGCCAGCAACGGGGAGGACACCGGGGAGCTGTTTTTT. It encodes CASNGEDTGELFF. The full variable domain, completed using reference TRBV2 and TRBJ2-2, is EPEVTQTPSHQVTQMGQEVILRCVPISNHLYFYWYRQILGQKVEFLVSFYNNEISEKSEIFDDQFSVERPDGSNFTLKIRSTKLEDSAMYFCASNGEDTGELFFGEGSRLTVL.

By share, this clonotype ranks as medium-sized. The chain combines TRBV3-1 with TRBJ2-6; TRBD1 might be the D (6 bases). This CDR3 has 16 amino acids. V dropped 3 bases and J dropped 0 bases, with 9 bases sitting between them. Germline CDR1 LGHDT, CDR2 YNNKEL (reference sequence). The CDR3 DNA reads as TGTGCCAGCAGCCAGAGGGGGTCCTCTGGGGCCAACGTCCTGACTTTC. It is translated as CASSQRGSSGANVLTF.

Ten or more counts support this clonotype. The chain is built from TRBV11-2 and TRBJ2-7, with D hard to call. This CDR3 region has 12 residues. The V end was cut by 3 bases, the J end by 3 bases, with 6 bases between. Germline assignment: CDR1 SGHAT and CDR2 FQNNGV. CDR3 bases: TGTGCCAGCAGCTTCCCGGGCTACGAGCAGTACTTC. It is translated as CASSFPGYEQYF.

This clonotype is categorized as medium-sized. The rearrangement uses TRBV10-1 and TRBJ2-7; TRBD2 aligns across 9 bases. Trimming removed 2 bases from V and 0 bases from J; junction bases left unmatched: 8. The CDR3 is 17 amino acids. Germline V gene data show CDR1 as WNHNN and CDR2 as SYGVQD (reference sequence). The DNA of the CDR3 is TGCGCCAGCAGTGAGGGAAAAGCGGGAGGCCGCTCCTACGAGCAGTACTTC. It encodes CASSEGKAGGRSYEQYF.

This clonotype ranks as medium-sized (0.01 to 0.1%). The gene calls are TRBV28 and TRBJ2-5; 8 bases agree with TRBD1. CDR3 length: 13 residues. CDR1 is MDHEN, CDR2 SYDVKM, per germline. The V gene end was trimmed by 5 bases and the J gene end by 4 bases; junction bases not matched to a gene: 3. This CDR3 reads CASSVDRGETQYF. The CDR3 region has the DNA TGTGCCAGCAGTGTCGACAGGGGAGAGACCCAGTACTTC.

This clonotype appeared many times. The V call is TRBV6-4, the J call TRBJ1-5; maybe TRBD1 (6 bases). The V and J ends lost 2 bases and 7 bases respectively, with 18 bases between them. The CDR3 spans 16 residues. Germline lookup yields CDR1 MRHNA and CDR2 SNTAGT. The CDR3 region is CASSDRRQGWRQPQHF. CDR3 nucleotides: TGTGCCAGCAGTGACAGGCGCCAGGGGTGGAGGCAGCCCCAGCATTTT.

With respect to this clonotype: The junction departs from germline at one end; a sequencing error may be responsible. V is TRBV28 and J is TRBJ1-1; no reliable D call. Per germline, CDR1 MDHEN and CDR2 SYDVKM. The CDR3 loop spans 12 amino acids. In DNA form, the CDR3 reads TGTGCCAGCAGTACCTGGAAAGCTGAGGCTTTCTTT. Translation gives CASSTWKAEAFF.

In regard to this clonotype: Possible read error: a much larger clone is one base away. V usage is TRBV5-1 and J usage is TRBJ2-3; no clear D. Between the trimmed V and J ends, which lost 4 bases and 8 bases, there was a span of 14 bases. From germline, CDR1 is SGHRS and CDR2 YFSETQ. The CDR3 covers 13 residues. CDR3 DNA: TGCGCCAGCAGCATCAGGATTGAAGGTACGCAGTATTTT. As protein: CASSIRIEGTQYF. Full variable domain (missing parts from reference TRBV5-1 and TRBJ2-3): KAGVTQTPRYLIKTRGQQVTLSCSPISGHRSVSWYQQTPGQGLQFLFEYFSETQRNKGNFPGRFSGRQFSNSRSEMNVSTLELGDSALYLCASSIRIEGTQYFGPGTRLTVL.

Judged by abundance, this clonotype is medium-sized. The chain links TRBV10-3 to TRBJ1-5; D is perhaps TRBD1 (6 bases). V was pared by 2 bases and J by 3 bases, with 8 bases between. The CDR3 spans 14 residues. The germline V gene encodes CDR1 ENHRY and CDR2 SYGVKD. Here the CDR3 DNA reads TGTGCCATCAGTGAGGGACAGTACAATCAGCCCCAGCATTTT. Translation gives CAISEGQYNQPQHF.

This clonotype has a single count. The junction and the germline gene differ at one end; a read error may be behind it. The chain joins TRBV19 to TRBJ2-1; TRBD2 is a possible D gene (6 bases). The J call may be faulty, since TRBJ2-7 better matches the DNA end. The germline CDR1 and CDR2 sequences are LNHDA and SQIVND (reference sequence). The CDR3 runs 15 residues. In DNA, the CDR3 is TGCGCCAGTAGCAGACTCCGGGACTTTGACAATGAGCAGTACTTC. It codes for CASSRLRDFDNEQYF.

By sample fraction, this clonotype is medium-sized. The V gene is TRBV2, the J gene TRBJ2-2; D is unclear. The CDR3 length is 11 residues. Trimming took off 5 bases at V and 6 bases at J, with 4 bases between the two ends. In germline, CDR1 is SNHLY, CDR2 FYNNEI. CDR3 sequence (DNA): TGTGCCAGCAGTCCTCCCGGGGAGCTGTTTTTT. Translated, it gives CASSPPGELFF.